The rows below give T cell receptor beta chains drawn from one sample of a study of blood T cell repertoires in COVID-19. This table comes from immunoSEQ multiplex PCR, and its TCRdb copy is limited to in-frame clones, with some not included. The data contain some 81,000 clones, about 90% of them singletons. Sequenced: peripheral blood. Receptor source: a woman aged 50 to 65 in a cohort sampled during active COVID-19. Each CDR3 is given with its conserved first and last residue. Each record gives: clone size, D gene, V gene, J gene, CDR3 protein, CDR3 DNA. D genes are given only for firm matches. Size tells how often a clone was seen (once, few, many) or the class of an expanded clone, and some rows leave it out.

-	-	TRBV6-5	TRBJ2-5	CASSLDRRQETQYF	TGTGCCAGCAGCTTAGACAGGCGACAAGAGACCCAGTACTTC
-	-	TRBV6-4	TRBJ1-5	CASSPAGGYQPQHF	TGTGCCAGCAGCCCAGCGGGGGGCTATCAGCCCCAGCATTTT
-	-	TRBV20-1	TRBJ2-5	CSAPGQETQYF	TGCAGTGCCCCAGGTCAAGAGACCCAGTACTTC
-	TRBD1	TRBV28	TRBJ1-2	CASSLTHLQGGYGYTF	TGTGCCAGCAGTTTGACGCACCTACAGGGGGGCTATGGCTACACCTTC
-	-	TRBV27	TRBJ2-1	CASSGQDSLYNEQFF	TGTGCCAGCAGTGGCCAGGACAGCCTCTACAATGAGCAGTTCTTC
few	-	TRBV4-1	TRBJ1-5	CASSQAGQPQHF	TGCGCCAGCAGCCAAGCCGGTCAGCCCCAGCATTTT
once	TRBD2	TRBV3-1/TRBV3-2	TRBJ2-7	CASSQDRLAGDYEQYF	TGTGCCAGCAGCCAAGATCGACTAGCGGGAGACTACGAGCAGTACTTC
-	-	TRBV15	TRBJ2-7	CATSAGSRHEQYF	TGTGCCACCAGCGCCGGGTCCCGCCACGAGCAGTACTTC
-	-	TRBV12-3/TRBV12-4	TRBJ1-1	CASSLGGPEAFF	TGTGCCAGCAGTTTAGGAGGCCCTGAAGCTTTCTTT
once	TRBD2	TRBV3-1/TRBV3-2	TRBJ2-5	CASSQGLGLAGGETQYF	TGTGCCAGCAGCCAAGGGCTAGGACTAGCGGGAGGAGAGACCCAGTACTTC
-	TRBD2	TRBV25-1	TRBJ2-1	CASSDILAGYNEQFF	TGTGCCAGCAGCGACATTCTAGCGGGATACAATGAGCAGTTCTTC
-	-	TRBV5-6	TRBJ2-7	CASSFYSSYEQYF	TGTGCCAGCAGCTTTTACAGCTCCTACGAGCAGTACTTC
-	TRBD1	TRBV18	TRBJ2-3	CASSRDRGQDTQYF	TGTGCCAGCTCACGGGACAGGGGGCAAGATACGCAGTATTTT
once	TRBD2	TRBV5-1	TRBJ2-3	CASSRAGDGADTQYF	TGCGCCAGCAGCCGAGCGGGAGATGGCGCAGATACGCAGTATTTT
-	TRBD2	TRBV7-3	TRBJ2-1	CASSPFQREDNEQFF	TGTGCCAGCAGCCCCTTTCAGCGGGAGGACAATGAGCAGTTCTTC
-	-	TRBV28	TRBJ1-2	CASSEQVDRNYGYTF	TGTGCCAGCAGCGAACAGGTCGACAGAAACTATGGCTACACCTTC
-	-	TRBV21-1	TRBJ2-7	CASSIGTGDREQYF	TGTGCCAGCAGCATCGGGACAGGGGATAGAGAGCAGTACTTC
-	-	TRBV29-1	TRBJ1-2	CSVLSSRQRTRTPMGYGYTF	TGCAGCGTCTTGTCGTCCCGACAGAGAACCCGGACCCCGATGGGCTATGGCTACACCTTC
-	-	TRBV10-2	TRBJ1-1	CASRRGMSTEAFF	TGCGCCAGCAGGAGGGGGATGAGCACTGAAGCTTTCTTT
-	-	TRBV12-1	TRBJ1-3	CASTALGRENTIYF	TGTGCCAGCACCGCGCTCGGTCGAGAAAACACCATATATTTT
-	TRBD2	TRBV5-1	TRBJ2-7	CASSSSGSEVEQYF	TGCGCCAGCAGCTCTAGCGGGAGTGAAGTCGAGCAGTACTTC
once	TRBD1	TRBV27	TRBJ1-6	CASSFATGTNSPLHF	TGTGCCAGCAGTTTCGCGACAGGGACGAATTCACCCCTCCACTTT
-	TRBD2	TRBV19	TRBJ2-7	CASSRLAGAEQYF	TGTGCCAGTAGTAGGTTAGCGGGAGCCGAGCAGTACTTC
-	-	TRBV5-1	TRBJ2-7	CASSLSTSNYEQYF	TGCGCCAGCAGCTTGAGCACTAGCAACTACGAGCAGTACTTC
few	-	TRBV7-9	TRBJ1-2	CASSLATASYGYTF	TGTGCCAGCAGCTTAGCGACAGCCTCCTATGGCTACACCTTC
-	-	TRBV4-1	TRBJ2-1	CASSQVSGTYNEQFF	TGCGCCAGCAGCCAAGTGAGCGGTACCTACAATGAGCAGTTCTTC
-	-	TRBV7-8	TRBJ1-3	CASSSRDQRGNTIYF	TGTGCCAGCAGCTCGAGGGATCAACGAGGAAACACCATATATTTT
-	TRBD2	TRBV14	TRBJ2-7	CASSQILAAYEQYF	TGTGCCAGCAGCCAAATTCTAGCGGCCTACGAGCAGTACTTC
once	TRBD2	TRBV28	TRBJ2-2	CASSLHGRASTGELFF	TGTGCCAGCAGTTTACACGGGAGGGCCTCTACCGGGGAGCTGTTTTTT
few	TRBD1	TRBV2	TRBJ1-5	CASTTGGWQPQHF	TGTGCCAGCACTACAGGGGGCTGGCAGCCCCAGCATTTT
-	-	TRBV6-5	TRBJ2-3	CASEGGTIPTDTQYF	TGTGCCAGCGAAGGGGGGACTATCCCCACAGATACGCAGTATTTT
-	-	TRBV19	TRBJ1-2	CASSDSANYGYTF	TGTGCCAGCTCGGACAGCGCTAACTATGGCTACACCTTC
-	TRBD2	TRBV29-1	TRBJ2-3	CSLARREGTDTQYF	TGCAGCCTTGCAAGGCGGGAGGGCACAGATACGCAGTATTTT
-	TRBD1	TRBV11-3	TRBJ1-6	CASSLNGGGNSPLHF	TGTGCCAGCAGCTTAAACGGAGGGGGCAATTCACCCCTCCACTTT
-	-	TRBV5-1	TRBJ1-2	CASSPGISYGYTF	TGCGCCAGCAGCCCCGGGATATCCTATGGCTACACCTTC
once	-	TRBV9	TRBJ2-3	CASSPRRGGAGTDTQYF	TGTGCCAGCAGCCCCCGTCGTGGGGGGGCCGGCACAGATACGCAGTATTTT
-	-	TRBV7-9	TRBJ2-7	CASSLVQAYEQYF	TGTGCCAGCAGCTTAGTCCAGGCCTACGAGCAGTACTTC
few	-	TRBV15	TRBJ1-3	CATSRDKGASTIYF	TGTGCCACCAGCAGAGATAAAGGAGCAAGCACCATATATTTT
-	TRBD1	TRBV5-6	TRBJ1-6	CASSSRRQGKPSPLHF	TGTGCCAGCAGCTCCCGCCGACAGGGAAAACCTTCACCCCTCCACTTT
-	TRBD2	TRBV6-4	TRBJ2-1	CASILAVSSYNEQFF	TGTGCCAGCATCCTAGCGGTTAGCTCCTACAATGAGCAGTTCTTC
-	-	TRBV14	TRBJ2-6	CASSQRGQSGANVLTF	TGTGCCAGCAGCCAAAGGGGTCAATCTGGGGCCAACGTCCTGACTTTC
-	-	TRBV28	TRBJ2-7	CASISGDISYEQYF	TGTGCCAGCATTTCAGGGGACATCTCCTACGAGCAGTACTTC
-	TRBD2	TRBV5-6	TRBJ2-2	CASSPTGTSGVSGELFF	TGTGCCAGCAGCCCCACCGGGACTAGCGGGGTTAGCGGGGAGCTGTTTTTT
-	TRBD1	TRBV6-6	TRBJ2-5	CASSYQDRVQETQYF	TGTGCCAGCAGTTACCAGGACAGGGTACAAGAGACCCAGTACTTC
-	TRBD2	TRBV28	TRBJ2-2	CATSLLAGGWTGELFF	TGTGCCACCAGTCTTTTAGCGGGAGGGTGGACCGGGGAGCTGTTTTTT
-	TRBD2	TRBV9	TRBJ2-5	CASSTRGDETQYF	TGTGCCAGCAGCACCCGGGGGGACGAGACCCAGTACTTC
-	-	TRBV27	TRBJ2-6	CASSLWAVSLSGANVLTF	TGTGCCAGCAGTTTATGGGCAGTCTCTCTCTCTGGGGCCAACGTCCTGACTTTC
-	TRBD2	TRBV20-1	TRBJ2-5	CSASSGRYF	TGCAGTGCTAGTAGCGGGAGATACTTC
-	-	TRBV11-1	TRBJ2-5	CASSFKRQQETQYF	TGTGCCAGCAGCTTCAAGAGGCAGCAAGAGACCCAGTACTTC
-	-	TRBV2	TRBJ2-7	CASRQLLGPGEQYF	TGTGCCAGCAGACAACTACTAGGTCCGGGCGAGCAGTACTTC
-	-	TRBV7-2	TRBJ2-1	CASSPRGSSYNEQFF	TGTGCCAGCAGCCCCCGGGGGAGTTCCTACAATGAGCAGTTCTTC
-	-	TRBV7-2	TRBJ2-1	CASSLMEDNEQFF	TGTGCCAGCAGCTTAATGGAGGACAATGAGCAGTTCTTC
once	-	TRBV14	TRBJ2-7	CASSHQTGRYEQYF	TGTGCCAGCAGCCATCAGACAGGACGCTACGAGCAGTACTTC